This T cell receptor beta chain was documented in a study of blood T cell repertoires in COVID-19. The CDR3 spans 15 residues. The V end lost 5 bases, the J end lost 4 bases, and 17 bases lay between the germline ends. In germline, CDR1 is MGHRA, CDR2 YSYEKL. The repertoire was sequenced with immunoSEQ multiplex PCR; TCRdb's copy has only in-frame clones and lacks some. The sample lists some 390,000 clones, roughly 89% occurring once. Recovered Cohort 3 donors showed two negative PCRs, clearance, or symptom resolution. The rearrangement links TRBV4-1 to TRBJ2-5, with a tentative D call TRBD2 (6 bases). Sequencing was carried out using PBMCs or T cells enriched from blood (not recorded which). The TCR was taken from a woman in her 30s who had recovered from COVID-19. The CDR3 DNA follows: TGCGCCAGCAGCGCCGGTTCGGGGGTCAGAGAGACCCAGTACTTC. This gives the protein CASSAGSGVRETQYF.